In its sample, the clone carrying this T cell receptor beta chain was seen many times. RNA transcripts served as the template for amplifying TCR beta CDR3 regions. Initially, a first-round RT-PCR of the TCR CDR3 employed the HTBI primer set. In TCRdb, the multiplex PCR reads were re-called with MiXCR into one record per CDR3 protein. Of about 350,000 distinct CDR3 sequences listed, 15% to 20% are singletons. Lactation, pregnancy, other autoimmune disease or uncontrolled infection led to exclusion of patients. These data belong to a study of T cells in Graves' hyperthyroidism and ophthalmopathy. The receptor's source is a woman in her 40s with Graves' ophthalmopathy. Input material: blood.

The CDR3 protein is CASSLTSGRFTDTQYF. Here the CDR3 DNA reads TGCGCCAGCAGCTTGACTAGCGGGAGATTCACAGATACGCAGTATTTT. The chain combines TRBV5-1 with TRBJ2-3, with 11 bases fitting TRBD2. Losses at the gene ends were 1 base for V and 2 bases for J; bases not matched to a gene: 3. Germline V gene data show CDR1 as SGHRS and CDR2 as YFSETQ. This CDR3 region has 16 residues.